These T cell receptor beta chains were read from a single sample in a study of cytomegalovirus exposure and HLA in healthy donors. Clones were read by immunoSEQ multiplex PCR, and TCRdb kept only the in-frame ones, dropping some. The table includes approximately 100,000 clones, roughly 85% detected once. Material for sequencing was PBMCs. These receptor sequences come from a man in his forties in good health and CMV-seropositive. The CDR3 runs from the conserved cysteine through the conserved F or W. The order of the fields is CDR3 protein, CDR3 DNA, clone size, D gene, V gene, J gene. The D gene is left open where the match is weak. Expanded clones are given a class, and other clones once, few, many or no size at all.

cdr3_aa: CASSLISSTDTQYF
cdr3_nt: TGTGCCAGCAGCTTGATATCTAGCACAGATACGCAGTATTTT
clone_size: -
d_call: -
v_call: TRBV5-4
j_call: TRBJ2-3

cdr3_aa: CASRRGGNPNTGELFF
cdr3_nt: TGTGCCAGCAGGAGAGGTGGAAACCCGAACACCGGGGAGCTGTTTTTT
clone_size: -
d_call: -
v_call: TRBV9
j_call: TRBJ2-2

cdr3_aa: CASSESRQGGYNEQFF
cdr3_nt: TGTGCCAGCAGTGAATCCCGGCAGGGGGGTTACAATGAGCAGTTCTTC
clone_size: -
d_call: -
v_call: TRBV6-1
j_call: TRBJ2-1

cdr3_aa: CASSGGRRYNEQFF
cdr3_nt: TGTGCCAGTAGTGGCGGGAGGAGATACAATGAGCAGTTCTTC
clone_size: -
d_call: TRBD2
v_call: TRBV19
j_call: TRBJ2-1

cdr3_aa: CASSWTSGGKETQYF
cdr3_nt: TGTGCCAGCAGCTGGACTAGCGGGGGGAAAGAGACCCAGTACTTC
clone_size: -
d_call: TRBD2
v_call: TRBV7-8
j_call: TRBJ2-5

cdr3_aa: CASSALTGGETQYF
cdr3_nt: TGTGCCAGCAGTGCCCTGACAGGGGGAGAGACCCAGTACTTC
clone_size: -
d_call: TRBD1
v_call: TRBV6-1
j_call: TRBJ2-5

cdr3_aa: CASSITGIGTEAFF
cdr3_nt: TGTGCCAGTAGTATAACAGGGATAGGCACTGAAGCTTTCTTT
clone_size: once
d_call: -
v_call: TRBV19
j_call: TRBJ1-1

cdr3_aa: CASSLGGGTSPHEQYF
cdr3_nt: TGTGCCAGCAGCTTGGGAGGGGGGACTAGTCCCCACGAGCAGTACTTC
clone_size: -
d_call: TRBD2
v_call: TRBV5-4
j_call: TRBJ2-7

cdr3_aa: CASRKSTSGGNQETQYF
cdr3_nt: TGCGCCAGCAGGAAAAGTACTAGCGGGGGGAACCAAGAGACCCAGTACTTC
clone_size: -
d_call: TRBD2
v_call: TRBV4-1
j_call: TRBJ2-5

cdr3_aa: CASSKEAGAGASSYEQYF
cdr3_nt: TGTGCCAGCAGCAAAGAAGCAGGGGCAGGGGCAAGCTCCTACGAGCAGTACTTC
clone_size: -
d_call: -
v_call: TRBV21-1
j_call: TRBJ2-7

cdr3_aa: CASSLSGTAYNEQFF
cdr3_nt: TGTGCCAGCAGCCTCTCCGGGACAGCTTACAATGAGCAGTTCTTC
clone_size: -
d_call: TRBD1
v_call: TRBV7-3
j_call: TRBJ2-1

cdr3_aa: CASSPASGGTYEQYF
cdr3_nt: TGTGCCAGCAGCCCCGCTAGCGGGGGTACCTACGAGCAGTACTTC
clone_size: -
d_call: TRBD2
v_call: TRBV7-6
j_call: TRBJ2-7

cdr3_aa: CASSQDLLAGALEQYF
cdr3_nt: TGTGCCAGCAGCCAGGATCTACTAGCGGGAGCACTCGAGCAGTACTTC
clone_size: -
d_call: TRBD2
v_call: TRBV4-2
j_call: TRBJ2-7

cdr3_aa: CASSLGPGGSGYTF
cdr3_nt: TGCGCCAGCAGCTTGGGCCCGGGGGGGTCTGGCTACACCTTC
clone_size: -
d_call: -
v_call: TRBV5-1
j_call: TRBJ1-2

cdr3_aa: CASSSGGDSGNTIYF
cdr3_nt: TGCGCCAGCAGCTCGGGTGGTGACAGTGGAAACACCATATATTTT
clone_size: -
d_call: -
v_call: TRBV5-1
j_call: TRBJ1-3

cdr3_aa: CASRQQETQYF
cdr3_nt: TGTGCCAGCAGACAGCAAGAGACCCAGTACTTC
clone_size: -
d_call: -
v_call: TRBV2
j_call: TRBJ2-5

cdr3_aa: CASTSPPRSAYEQYF
cdr3_nt: TGTGCCAGCACCTCACCCCCCCGGTCCGCCTACGAGCAGTACTTC
clone_size: -
d_call: -
v_call: TRBV28
j_call: TRBJ2-7

cdr3_aa: CASSLGGGGGYTF
cdr3_nt: TGTGCCAGCAGTTTAGGCGGGGGTGGAGGCTACACCTTC
clone_size: -
d_call: -
v_call: TRBV7-3
j_call: TRBJ1-2

cdr3_aa: CASSYSISRNTIYF
cdr3_nt: TGTGCCAGCAGTTACTCGATTAGTCGAAACACCATATATTTT
clone_size: -
d_call: -
v_call: TRBV6-5
j_call: TRBJ1-3

cdr3_aa: CASSRQAGAIEKLFF
cdr3_nt: TGTGCCAGCAGTCGCCAGGCAGGGGCGATTGAAAAACTGTTTTTT
clone_size: -
d_call: -
v_call: TRBV6-5
j_call: TRBJ1-4

cdr3_aa: CASRFEDSPQHIQYF
cdr3_nt: TGTGCCAGCAGGTTCGAGGACTCACCGCAACACATTCAGTACTTC
clone_size: -
d_call: -
v_call: TRBV7-3
j_call: TRBJ2-4

cdr3_aa: CASSFLRDTEAFF
cdr3_nt: TGTGCCAGCAGCTTCCTCCGGGACACTGAAGCTTTCTTT
clone_size: -
d_call: -
v_call: TRBV9
j_call: TRBJ1-1

cdr3_aa: CASSPMGGTDTQYF
cdr3_nt: TGTGCCAGCAGCCCCATGGGAGGCACAGATACGCAGTATTTT
clone_size: once
d_call: -
v_call: TRBV11-3
j_call: TRBJ2-3

cdr3_aa: CASSRTSGATGELFF
cdr3_nt: TGTGCCAGCAGCCGGACTAGCGGGGCCACCGGGGAGCTGTTTTTT
clone_size: -
d_call: TRBD2
v_call: TRBV11-2
j_call: TRBJ2-2

cdr3_aa: CASSLATSETQYF
cdr3_nt: TGTGCTAGCAGCTTAGCAACTTCGGAGACCCAGTACTTC
clone_size: few
d_call: -
v_call: TRBV7-7
j_call: TRBJ2-5

cdr3_aa: CASSERTGAYLGYTF
cdr3_nt: TGTGCCAGCAGTGAACGGACAGGGGCCTATTTGGGCTACACCTTC
clone_size: once
d_call: TRBD1
v_call: TRBV2
j_call: TRBJ1-2

cdr3_aa: CASSSASGGTYNEQFF
cdr3_nt: TGTGCCAGCAGCTCGGCTAGCGGGGGAACCTACAATGAGCAGTTCTTC
clone_size: -
d_call: TRBD2
v_call: TRBV7-9
j_call: TRBJ2-1